The source of this TCR beta chain is a study of blood T cells in healthy people across ages (dated by TCRdb to 2015 to 2017). Regarding the complete study: In model experiments, roughly one uniquely barcoded TCR beta cDNA molecule per two T cells was captured by template switching. Age-related changes in TCR beta repertoire diversity were measured in the study by deep sequencing normalized with unique cDNA molecular identifiers. The donors were divided into four age groups: young (average around 17 years), middle-aged (approximately 39), aged (approximately 62) and long-lived (82). For two donors (one aged 18 to 29 and one aged 80 or older), the study analyzed two additional independent replicas of 1 million unique cDNA reads from the same blood draw. To avoid experimental bias, donors of different ages were distributed randomly across sequencing lanes. Here is what the overall study found, with its caveats: Observed TCR beta diversity per million T cells fell roughly linearly with age, and a significant reduction was already apparent by age roughly 40. Compared with the aged group, the long-lived group had more naive CD4+ T cells, fewer expanded clones and increased TCR diversity, suggesting age selection. Estimates of total diversity based on one million sequenced T cells were regarded as lower bounds and as underestimates. The percentage of naive T cells measured by flow cytometry correlated strongly with observed TCR beta diversity. Conclusive comparison of naive and antigen-experienced compartments was prevented by the profiling of bulk unsorted PBMCs. The CMV infection status of donors was not known, potentially confounding age-related changes in expanded clonotypes.

The receptor library was made with 5' RACE. Instrument used: Illumina HiSeq 2500. The second PCR ran for about 6 to 11 cycles and used a J-beta primer mix along with a sample-barcoded 5' primer. A unique molecular identifier was introduced onto each TCR beta cDNA molecule by a template-switch 5' adaptor carrying 12 random nucleotides. At least 3 million CDR3-containing paired-end reads were obtained from each sample. The Mint cDNA synthesis kit, primed by a TRBC-specific oligonucleotide, was used to synthesize first-strand cDNA from all RNA. All cDNA was treated with uracil-DNA glycosylase and then went through a first 18-cycle PCR with the universal primers M1SS and BC2_uni_R. The paper's data handling went like this. Normalization of each sample was performed by random selection of 1 million high-quality reads, each carrying a distinct molecular identifier. Instead of being binned into consensus sequences, reads with shared molecular identifiers were discarded. CDR3 identification, clonotype clustering and error correction used MiTCR with a Q25 quality threshold and the strictest error-elimination algorithm. A nonparametric unseen species model with Euler transformation was used to estimate lower-bound total TCR beta diversity. TCRdb reran the public reads through fastp at Q25 and MiXCR, keeping productive beta chains. One record per CDR3 amino acid sequence lists the most common genes and DNA. For this entry, the V and J calls and clone size follow TCRdb and not the study's own pipeline. The sample includes about a million distinct CDR3 sequences, with roughly 51% observed a single time. Of the sample, around a fifth is held by the ten largest clones.

Of note for this clonotype: It has no known antigen specificity. No base quality information exists; no much larger clone differs at one position.

The donors were roughly 38 Caucasian individuals from Russia, aged about 6 to 100 years, who were systemically healthy. Approximately 9 milliliters of peripheral blood were collected from each donor into EDTA-treated Vacutainer tubes. Ficoll-Paque density-gradient centrifugation was used to isolate PBMCs, with at least 6.5 million obtained per sample. Total RNA, at least 6 micrograms per sample, was extracted from PBMCs with Trizol reagent. Naive CD45RAhigh/CD27high T cell percentages were measured by flow cytometry on a PBMC aliquot from every donor. V is shortened by 4 bases, J by 3 bases, and the region joining them spans 16 bases. The CDR3 numbers 15 residues from cysteine through phenylalanine. Kept here is only the CDR3 DNA, which spans 45 bases and is read in frame from base 1. The germline V gene specifies SNHLY as CDR1 and FYNNEI as CDR2.

The sample taken for sequencing was blood. The sequence came from a woman aged 55-75 years in good health. This chain is built from TRBV2 and TRBJ2-7; a tentative D match to TRBD2 spans 5 bases. This receptor has the CDR3 CASSVGLSTVYEQYF. The bases are TGTGCCAGCAGTGTTGGACTTTCCACCGTCTACGAGCAGTACTTC. Where the CDR3 stops, the reference TRBV2 and TRBJ2-7 genes take over; the full variable domain is EPEVTQTPSHQVTQMGQEVILRCVPISNHLYFYWYRQILGQKVEFLVSFYNNEISEKSEIFDDQFSVERPDGSNFTLKIRSTKLEDSAMYFCASSVGLSTVYEQYFGPGTRLTVT.